A single sample gave rise to the 12 T cell receptor beta chains below, sequenced in a study of blood T cells in healthy people across ages. It was with a sample-barcoded 5' primer and a J-beta primer mix that a second PCR of about 6 to 12 cycles was run. MiXCR, applied by TCRdb to the 5' RACE reads, yields one record per CDR3 protein. There are 700,000 to 900,000 distinct CDR3 sequences in the sample; approximately 55% occur only once, and roughly 37% lies in the top ten. Sequencing was performed on blood. These receptors were taken from a man older than 75 in good health.

This rearrangement joins TRBV28 to TRBJ2-7; 7 positions match TRBD2. Per the germline V gene, CDR1 is MDHEN and CDR2 is SYDVKM. This CDR3 contains 15 residues. V was pared by 4 bases and J by 0 bases, with 6 bases of the junction left unmatched. The CDR3 region has the DNA TGTGCCAGCAGTTCGCCGGGACTAAGCTCCTACGAGCAGTACTTC. It encodes CASSSPGLSSYEQYF.

The chain has TRBV25-1 and TRBJ1-2; no clear D. Germline CDR1 MGHDK, CDR2 SYGVNS. This CDR3 comprises 12 residues. Deletions cut 8 bases from V and 3 bases from J, with 10 bases between. The CDR3 DNA follows: TGTGCCAGCGGCCGGGATGACTATGGCTACACCTTC. It translates to CASGRDDYGYTF.

The V gene is TRBV2, the J gene TRBJ2-2, with TRBD2 matching 12 bases. This CDR3 region has 16 residues. The germline gives CDR1 SNHLY, CDR2 FYNNEI. Trimming removed 7 bases from V and 0 bases from J; junction bases left unmatched: 3. The CDR3 DNA follows: TGTGCCAGCAACCCTAGCGGGAGGGCGAACACCGGGGAGCTGTTTTTT. Protein product: CASNPSGRANTGELFF.

The CDR3 region has the DNA TGTGCCAGCAGCGTGACAGGGGCGATCTCTGGAAACACCATATATTTT. Its translation: CASSVTGAISGNTIYF. J is TRBJ1-3 and V is TRBV28; 8 positions agree with TRBD1. CDR3 length equals 16 residues. V lost 6 bases, J lost 0 bases, and 7 bases stayed unmatched. The germline gives CDR1 MDHEN, CDR2 SYDVKM.

This clonotype was seen only once. The chain has TRBV11-2 and TRBJ2-5, with D uncertain. V was pared by 7 bases and J by 4 bases, with 10 bases between. The V gene's germline CDR1 is SGHAT and CDR2 FQNNGV. CDR3 length: 12 amino acids. The chain's CDR3 is CASTRVRETQYF. CDR3 bases: TGTGCCAGCACACGGGTGCGAGAGACCCAGTACTTC.

This rearrangement joins TRBV27 to TRBJ1-2, with a tentative D call TRBD1 (5 bases). CDR3 length: 14 amino acids. CDR1 and CDR2 from the germline V gene are MNHEY and SMNVEV (reference sequence). Trimming took 5 bases from V and 5 from J, leaving 15 bases between them. CDR3 sequence reads: CASSQYRTGYGYTF. The CDR3 DNA reads as TGTGCCAGCAGTCAATACAGGACTGGGTATGGCTACACCTTC.

The chain is built from TRBV30 and TRBJ1-4; D might be TRBD1 (5 bases). Deletions cut 0 bases from V and 0 bases from J, with 8 bases between. CDR3 length: 15 residues. Germline loops: CDR1 GTSNPN, CDR2 SVGIG (reference sequence). The CDR3 sequence: CAWSVGQATNEKLFF. CDR3 nucleotide sequence: TGTGCCTGGAGTGTGGGGCAAGCAACTAATGAAAAACTGTTTTTT. The complete variable domain, with remaining parts taken from reference TRBV30 and TRBJ1-4, reads SQTIHQWPATLVQPVGSPLSLECTVEGTSNPNLYWYRQAAGRGLQLLFYSVGIGQISSEVPQNLSASRPQDRQFILSSKKLLLSDSGFYLCAWSVGQATNEKLFFGSGTQLSVL.

As concerns this clonotype: A single base separates this from a much larger clone, so it may be a read error. The J gene is TRBJ2-5, the V gene TRBV6-6, with D tentatively TRBD2 (6 bases). The V gene's germline CDR1 is MNHNY and CDR2 SVGAGI (reference sequence). V lost 2 bases, J lost 11 bases, and 18 bases lay in between. The CDR3 is made up of 14 amino acids. The CDR3 is CASSYDGSKDEQYF. The CDR3 DNA sequence: TGTGCCAGCAGTTACGACGGGAGCAAGGATGAGCAGTACTTC.

J is TRBJ2-7 and V is TRBV6-1; possibly TRBD2 for D (6 bases). Between the trimmed V and J ends, which lost 10 bases and 0 bases, there was a span of 22 bases. Per germline, CDR1 MNHNS and CDR2 SASEGT. CDR3 length: 16 residues. The CDR3 sequence is CATRAGWRGFSYEQYF. CDR3 bases: TGTGCCACGAGAGCTGGGTGGCGGGGCTTCTCCTACGAGCAGTACTTC.

In this sample, this clonotype turned up a few times. The chain links TRBV5-1 to TRBJ2-3; D perhaps matches TRBD1 (5 bases). The CDR3 runs to 15 residues. The ends were cut back, 0 bases at V and 3 bases at J, with 11 bases in the middle. The germline CDR1 and CDR2 sequences are SGHRS and YFSETQ. The CDR3 reads CASSLDPGWTDTQYF. DNA for the CDR3: TGCGCCAGCAGCTTGGATCCAGGGTGGACAGATACGCAGTATTTT.

This rearrangement joins TRBV7-2 to TRBJ2-3; D is possibly TRBD1 or TRBD2 (5 bases each). This CDR3 comprises 16 residues. V lost 5 bases and J 14 bases, leaving 29 bases between the germline ends. Germline V CDR1 and CDR2: SGHTA, FQGNSA. The CDR3 coding sequence is TGTGCCAGCAGCGGTACCGGGACGAGCGAGAACAGATACGCGTATTTT. Translating it yields CASSGTGTSENRYAYF.

A few counts support this clonotype. CDR3 nucleotides: TGTGCCAGCAGTTACAGGCGGGAGACCCAGTACTTC. Protein sequence: CASSYRRETQYF. This chain uses TRBV6-6 with TRBJ2-5; D gene ambiguous. Germline lookup yields CDR1 MNHNY and CDR2 SVGAGI (reference sequence). This CDR3 has 12 amino acids. Trimming stripped 2 bases from V and 5 bases from J, with 6 bases between.